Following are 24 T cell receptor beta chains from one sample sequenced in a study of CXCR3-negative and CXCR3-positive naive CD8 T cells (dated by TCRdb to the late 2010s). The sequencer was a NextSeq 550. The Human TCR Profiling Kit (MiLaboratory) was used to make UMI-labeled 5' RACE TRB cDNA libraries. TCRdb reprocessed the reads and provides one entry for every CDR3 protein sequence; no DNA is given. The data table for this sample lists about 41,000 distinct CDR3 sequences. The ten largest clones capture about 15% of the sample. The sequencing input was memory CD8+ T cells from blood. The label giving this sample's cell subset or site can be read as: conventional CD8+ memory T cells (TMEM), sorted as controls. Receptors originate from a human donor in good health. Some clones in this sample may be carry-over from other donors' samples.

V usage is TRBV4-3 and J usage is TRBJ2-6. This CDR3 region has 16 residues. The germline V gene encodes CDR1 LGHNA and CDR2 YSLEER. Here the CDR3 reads CASSQDRGSGANVLTF.

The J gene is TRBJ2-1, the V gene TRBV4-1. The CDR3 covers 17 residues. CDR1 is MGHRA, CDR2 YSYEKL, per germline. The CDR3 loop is CASSQKPLASSYNEQFF.

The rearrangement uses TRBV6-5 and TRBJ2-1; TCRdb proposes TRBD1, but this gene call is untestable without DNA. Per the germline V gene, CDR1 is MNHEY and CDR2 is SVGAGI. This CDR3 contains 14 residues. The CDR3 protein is CASSLGTGRNEQFF.

The CDR3 here is CASSPRTGSNEQFF. The rearrangement uses TRBV4-3 and TRBJ2-1; TCRdb's assignment of TRBD1 cannot be checked, as there is no DNA. The CDR3 runs to 14 residues. Germline loops: CDR1 LGHNA, CDR2 YSLEER.

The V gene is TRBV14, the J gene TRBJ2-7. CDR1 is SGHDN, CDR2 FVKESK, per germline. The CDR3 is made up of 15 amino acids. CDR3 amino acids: CASSQDSASSYEQYF.

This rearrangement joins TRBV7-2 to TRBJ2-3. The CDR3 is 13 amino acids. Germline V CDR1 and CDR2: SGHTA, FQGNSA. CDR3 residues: CASSSNNRDTQYF.

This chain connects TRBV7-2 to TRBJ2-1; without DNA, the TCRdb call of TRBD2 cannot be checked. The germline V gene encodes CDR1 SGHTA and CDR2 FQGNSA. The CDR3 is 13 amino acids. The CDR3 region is CASRRGAHNEQFF.

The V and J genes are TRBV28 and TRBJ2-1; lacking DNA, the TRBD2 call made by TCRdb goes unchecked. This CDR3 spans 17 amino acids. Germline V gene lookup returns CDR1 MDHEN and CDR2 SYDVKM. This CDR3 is CASSPAVGKSSYNEQFF.

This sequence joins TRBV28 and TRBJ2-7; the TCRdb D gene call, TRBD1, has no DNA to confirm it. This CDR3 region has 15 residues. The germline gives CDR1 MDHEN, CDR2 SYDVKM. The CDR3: CASSLGGREVEEQYF.

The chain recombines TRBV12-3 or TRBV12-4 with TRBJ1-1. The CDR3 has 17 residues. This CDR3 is CASSLDRAVVMNTEAFF.

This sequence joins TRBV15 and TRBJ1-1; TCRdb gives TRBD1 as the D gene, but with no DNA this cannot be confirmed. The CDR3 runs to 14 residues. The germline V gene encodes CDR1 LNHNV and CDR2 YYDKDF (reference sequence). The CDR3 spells CATSSGQGNAEAFF.

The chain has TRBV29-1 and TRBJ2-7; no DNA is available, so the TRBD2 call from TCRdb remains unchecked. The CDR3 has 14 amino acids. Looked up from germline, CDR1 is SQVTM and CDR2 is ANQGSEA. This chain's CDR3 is CSVELASDSYEQYF.

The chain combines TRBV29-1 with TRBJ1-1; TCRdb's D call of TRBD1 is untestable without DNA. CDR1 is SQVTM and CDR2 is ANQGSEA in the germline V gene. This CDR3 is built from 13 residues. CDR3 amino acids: CSVSHGQGAEAFF.

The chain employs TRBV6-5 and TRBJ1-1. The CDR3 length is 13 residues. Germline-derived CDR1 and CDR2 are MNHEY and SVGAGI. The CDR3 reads CASSYYSGPEAFF.

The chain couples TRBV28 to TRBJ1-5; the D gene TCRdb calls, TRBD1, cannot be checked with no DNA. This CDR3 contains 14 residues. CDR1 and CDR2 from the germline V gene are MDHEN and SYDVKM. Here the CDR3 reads CASSLGQRLTPQHF.

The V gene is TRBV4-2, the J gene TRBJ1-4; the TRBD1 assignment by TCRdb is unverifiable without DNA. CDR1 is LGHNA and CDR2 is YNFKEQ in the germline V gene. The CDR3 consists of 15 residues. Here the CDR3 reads CASSQDWDREEKLFF.

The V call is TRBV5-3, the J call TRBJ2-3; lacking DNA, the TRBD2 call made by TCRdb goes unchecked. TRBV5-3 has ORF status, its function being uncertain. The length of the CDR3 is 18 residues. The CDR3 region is CARSLVSSGGAYGDTQYF.

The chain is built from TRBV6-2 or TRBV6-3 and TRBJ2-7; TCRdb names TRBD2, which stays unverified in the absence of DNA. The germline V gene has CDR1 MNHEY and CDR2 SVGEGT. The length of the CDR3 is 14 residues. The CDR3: CASSPSGSYYEQYF.

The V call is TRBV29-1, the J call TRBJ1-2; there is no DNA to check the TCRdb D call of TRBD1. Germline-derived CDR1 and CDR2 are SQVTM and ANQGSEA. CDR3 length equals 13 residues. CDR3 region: CSVELQGAYGYTF.

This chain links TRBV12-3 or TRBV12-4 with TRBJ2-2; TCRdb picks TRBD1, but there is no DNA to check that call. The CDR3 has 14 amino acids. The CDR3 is CASSQAAGTGELFF.

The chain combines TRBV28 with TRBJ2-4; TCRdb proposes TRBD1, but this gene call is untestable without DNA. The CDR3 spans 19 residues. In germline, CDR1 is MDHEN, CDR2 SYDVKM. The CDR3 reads CASSRPPTGYGGAKNIQYF.

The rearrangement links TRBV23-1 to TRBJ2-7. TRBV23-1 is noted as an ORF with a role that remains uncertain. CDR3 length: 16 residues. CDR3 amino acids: CASSQSGLKKTYEQYF.

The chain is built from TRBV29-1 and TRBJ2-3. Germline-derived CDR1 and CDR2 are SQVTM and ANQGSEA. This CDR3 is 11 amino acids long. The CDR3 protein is CSVGGSDTQYF.

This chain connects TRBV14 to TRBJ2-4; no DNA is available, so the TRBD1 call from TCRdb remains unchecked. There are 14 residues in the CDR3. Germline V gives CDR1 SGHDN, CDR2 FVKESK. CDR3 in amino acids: CASSYWEGGNIQYF.